This TCR beta chain derives from a study of response to subunit inactivated influenza vaccine. TCRdb processed the RT-PCR reads anew with MiXCR; each CDR3 protein has one entry. This table has over 650,000 distinct CDR3 sequences, less than 20% appearing once. The study, taken as a whole, reports: Authors suggested each seasonal flu vaccination may recruit only limited numbers of new T cells.

This clonotype was observed at least ten times. The antigen is undetermined. The germline gives CDR1 SNHLY, CDR2 FYNNEI. V was cut by 1 base and J by 6 bases, with 13 bases left in between. The CDR3 has 14 amino acids. The sample here was PBMCs from blood, taken roughly 5 days after vaccination. This chain uses TRBV2 with TRBJ2-7; no definite D call. This clonotype originated in a man aged 45-65 years who received an inactivated influenza vaccine. CDR3 residues: CASSEVGQAGEQYF. CDR3 sequence (DNA): TGTGCCAGCAGTGAAGTCGGCCAGGCAGGCGAGCAGTACTTC.